Listed below are T cell receptor beta chains from one sample, sequenced in a study of early T cells in non-severe SARS-CoV-2 infection. One entry per CDR3 protein results from TCRdb running MiXCR on the 5' RACE reads. In the table there are about 50,000 distinct CDR3 sequences, around 12% of which are singletons. This specimen was whole blood, taken at baseline. The receptors shown here come from an adult who was a healthcare worker with PCR-confirmed SARS-CoV-2 infection or an uninfected control (not recorded which). The CDR3 runs from the conserved cysteine through the conserved F or W. The D gene is left open where the match is weak. The listing skips clone size in some rows; elsewhere it reads once, few, many or a size class.

d_call j_call clone_size v_call cdr3_nt cdr3_aa
TRBD1 TRBJ1-1 NA TRBV24-1 TGTGCCACCAGGGGGACAGGGGCGGGCACTGAAGCTTTCTTT CATRGTGAGTEAFF
NA TRBJ2-3 many TRBV3-1 TGTGCCAGCAGCCAAGGAGTATCTAGCACAGATACGCAGTATTTT CASSQGVSSTDTQYF
NA TRBJ2-1 few TRBV11-2 TGTGCCAGCAGCCTTTCGGTGTCCTACAATGAGCAGTTCTTC CASSLSVSYNEQFF
TRBD1 TRBJ1-2 few TRBV12-3/TRBV12-4 TGTGCCAGCAGTCCCCCAGGGGGCCTCACCTTC CASSPPGGLTF
NA TRBJ2-1 NA TRBV28 TGTGCCAGCAGAGCTAGCAATATCGATGAGCAGTTCTTC CASRASNIDEQFF
NA TRBJ2-5 many TRBV14 TGTGCCAGCAGCGTCATTTTGGAGACCCAGTACTTC CASSVILETQYF
NA TRBJ2-3 NA TRBV5-4 TGTGCCAGCAGCTTGGAACGGACCCGGGGCACAGATACGCAGTATTTT CASSLERTRGTDTQYF
TRBD1 TRBJ1-1 many TRBV6-6 TGTGCCAGCAGTTATCAGGGGGACACTGAAGCTTTCTTT CASSYQGDTEAFF
NA TRBJ1-1 NA TRBV7-2 TGTGCCAGCAGCTTAGGGCAAATGAACACTGAAGCTTTCTTT CASSLGQMNTEAFF
TRBD1 TRBJ2-3 NA TRBV28 TGTGCCAGCCGCGACAGGGGGACCGATACGCAGTATTTT CASRDRGTDTQYF
NA TRBJ2-2 NA TRBV12-3/TRBV12-4 TGTGCCAGCAGTTATAACCCAACTACCGGGGAGCTGTTTTTT CASSYNPTTGELFF